The 19 T cell receptor beta chains in this list originate from one sample, sequenced in a study of cytomegalovirus exposure and HLA in healthy donors. Libraries were prepared by immunoSEQ multiplex PCR; TCRdb keeps only in-frame clonotypes and omits some of them. The sample holds about 240,000 clones, around nine tenths seen once. The sample comprised PBMCs. The source is a young man in good health and CMV-seronegative.

The chain joins TRBV12-5 to TRBJ1-1; 8 positions agree with TRBD1. There are 14 residues in the CDR3. CDR1 and CDR2 from the germline V gene are LGHNT and FRNRAP. V lost 5 bases and J lost 6; bases outside the gene matches: 8. The CDR3 loop reads CASGQRQGRSEAFF. In DNA form, the CDR3 reads TGTGCTAGTGGTCAACGACAGGGGAGGTCTGAAGCTTTCTTT.

This chain links TRBV12-5 with TRBJ2-5, with a tentative D call TRBD2 (6 bases). The V end lost 5 bases, the J end lost 5 bases, and 12 bases lay between the germline ends. This CDR3 contains 13 residues. Germline CDR1 reads LGHNT; CDR2 reads FRNRAP. The CDR3 nucleotides are TGTGCTAGTGGTACGGGGACTGTGGAGACCCAGTACTTC. It yields the protein CASGTGTVETQYF.

The rearrangement uses TRBV28 and TRBJ1-2, with D tentatively TRBD1 (6 bases). Germline loops: CDR1 MDHEN, CDR2 SYDVKM. CDR3 size: 12 residues. V was pared by 5 bases and J by 8 bases, with 12 bases between. CDR3 protein: CASSPDRGGYTF. The CDR3 bases are TGTGCCAGCAGTCCGGACAGAGGGGGCTACACCTTC.

The J gene is TRBJ2-3, the V gene TRBV28; D possibly corresponds to TRBD2 (7 bases). Between the trimmed V and J ends, which lost 3 bases and 5 bases, there was a span of 18 bases. This CDR3 region has 16 residues. Per germline, CDR1 MDHEN and CDR2 SYDVKM. The CDR3 nucleotides read TGTGCCAGCAGTTTTTCGAAGGGGGGGCCAAGAGATACGCAGTATTTT. Translating it yields CASSFSKGGPRDTQYF.

The genes are TRBV28 and TRBJ2-7, with 11 bases fitting TRBD1. The germline gives CDR1 MDHEN, CDR2 SYDVKM. CDR3 length equals 21 residues. Trimming at V came to 1 base and at J to 6 bases, leaving 23 bases not matched to a gene. The CDR3 nucleotides are TGTGCCAGCAGTTTATTCAACGAACACCGCCGAGATGGACAGGGGGCACGCGAGCAGTACTTC. It yields the protein CASSLFNEHRRDGQGAREQYF.

The chain combines TRBV19 with TRBJ2-7; 7 bases agree with TRBD1. The CDR3 extends over 16 amino acids. With V trimmed by 2 bases and J by 1 base, 8 bases remained unmatched. The V gene's germline CDR1 is LNHDA and CDR2 SQIVND (reference sequence). CDR3 amino acids: CASSINRGQSSYEQYF. The CDR3 nucleotides are TGTGCCAGTAGTATAAACAGGGGTCAATCTTCCTACGAGCAGTACTTC.

This rearrangement joins TRBV27 to TRBJ2-1; 10 bases align to TRBD2. V lost 3 bases and J lost 0; bases outside the gene matches: 8. This CDR3 is 18 amino acids long. CDR1 and CDR2 from the germline V gene are MNHEY and SMNVEV (reference sequence). CDR3 bases: TGTGCCAGCAGTTTCGAGCGGGGGGGAGTAAGCTCCTACAATGAGCAGTTCTTC. Protein: CASSFERGGVSSYNEQFF.

V gene TRBV6-5 combines with J gene TRBJ1-4; maybe TRBD1 (6 bases). V gave up 6 bases and J gave up 3 bases, with 11 bases separating them. Germline CDR1 MNHEY, CDR2 SVGAGI. The CDR3 is 14 residues long. The CDR3 nucleotides read TGTGCCAGCAGACAGGGCTGGGCTAATGAAAAACTGTTTTTT. It translates to CASRQGWANEKLFF.

V is TRBV28 and J is TRBJ1-4; TRBD1 matches 11 bases. The CDR3 has 18 residues. Germline V gene sequence: CDR1 MDHEN, CDR2 SYDVKM. V lost 3 bases and J lost 1; bases outside the gene matches: 7. In DNA form, the CDR3 reads TGTGCCAGCAGTTTTTCCCGGACAGGGGGCGGAACTAATGAAAAACTGTTTTTT. It yields the protein CASSFSRTGGGTNEKLFF.

This clone was seen once. CDR3 loop: CASSLGPNQPQHF. CDR3 sequence (DNA): TGTGCCAGCAGTCTGGGGCCCAATCAGCCCCAGCATTTT. This chain joins TRBV28 and TRBJ1-5, with a possible D match to TRBD1 (5 bases). Trimming stripped 5 bases from V and 3 bases from J, with 8 bases between. CDR1 is MDHEN, CDR2 SYDVKM, per germline. This CDR3 has 13 amino acids. Full variable domain (missing parts from reference TRBV28 and TRBJ1-5): DVKVTQSSRYLVKRTGEKVFLECVQDMDHENMFWYRQDPGLGLRLIYFSYDVKMKEKGDIPEGYSVSREKKERFSLILESASTNQTSMYLCASSLGPNQPQHFGDGTRLSIL.

This sequence joins TRBV27 and TRBJ1-2; 7 bases agree with TRBD1. The CDR3 has 13 residues. V shed 3 bases and J 4 bases; nucleotides not matched to a gene: 2. Per the germline V gene, CDR1 is MNHEY and CDR2 is SMNVEV (reference sequence). CDR3 DNA: TGTGCCAGCAGTTTCAGGGGGGCCTATGGCTACACCTTC. It codes for CASSFRGAYGYTF.

V usage is TRBV4-1 and J usage is TRBJ1-5, with no clear D. Germline CDR1 reads MGHRA; CDR2 reads YSYEKL. V was cut by 6 bases and J by 0 bases, with 12 bases left in between. The CDR3 sequence is 15 residues long. CDR3 bases: TGCGCCAGCAGTCGCTTACCCTATAGCAATCAGCCCCAGCATTTT. Its protein is CASSRLPYSNQPQHF.

This chain uses TRBV19 with TRBJ1-3; D not resolved. Germline V CDR1 and CDR2: LNHDA, SQIVND (reference sequence). V was cut by 5 bases and J by 2 bases, with 10 bases left in between. The length of the CDR3 is 14 residues. The CDR3 loop is CASSLRGAGNTIYF. CDR3 nucleotides: TGTGCCAGTAGTTTGAGAGGCGCTGGAAACACCATATATTTT. The full variable domain, rest sourced from reference TRBV19 and TRBJ1-3, is DGGITQSPKYLFRKEGQNVTLSCEQNLNHDAMYWYRQDPGQGLRLIYYSQIVNDFQKGDIAEGYSVSREKKESFPLTVTSAQKNPTAFYLCASSLRGAGNTIYFGEGSWLTVV.

This clone appeared once. This rearrangement joins TRBV4-1 to TRBJ2-1; a weak D match, TRBD2 (6 bases). The germline gives CDR1 MGHRA, CDR2 YSYEKL. V lost 0 bases to trimming and J lost 0 bases, with 9 bases between them. The CDR3 runs to 16 residues. The CDR3 coding sequence is TGCGCCAGCAGCCAAGAGAGCGGGCTCTCCTACAATGAGCAGTTCTTC. It yields the protein CASSQESGLSYNEQFF.

This chain uses TRBV4-3 with TRBJ1-1; D remains ambiguous. This CDR3 has 13 residues. V lost 6 bases and J 4 bases, leaving 12 bases between the germline ends. Germline-derived CDR1 and CDR2 are LGHNA and YSLEER. CDR3 DNA sequence: TGCGCCAGCAGTTCCGGGGTGGGCACTGAAGCTTTCTTT. Residues: CASSSGVGTEAFF.

This sequence joins TRBV6-5 and TRBJ1-1; TRBD1 matches 8 bases. This CDR3 has 14 residues. V trimming: 5 bases; J trimming: 5 bases; junction bases outside the gene matches: 7. The germline V gene has CDR1 MNHEY and CDR2 SVGAGI. CDR3 nucleotide sequence: TGTGCCAGCAGTACAGGGGGTGTCAAGACTGAAGCTTTCTTT. Its translation is CASSTGGVKTEAFF.

The rearrangement uses TRBV5-4 and TRBJ1-6; possible D gene TRBD1, 5 bases. CDR1 SGHNT and CDR2 YYREEE come from the germline V gene (reference sequence). V shed 2 bases and J shed 6 bases, with 9 bases lying between them. The CDR3 covers 14 residues. CDR3 sequence: CASSFPGGNSPLHF. CDR3 DNA: TGTGCCAGCAGCTTTCCCGGGGGTAATTCACCCCTCCACTTT.

This chain uses TRBV28 with TRBJ1-2, with 9 positions matching TRBD1. The CDR3 consists of 15 residues. Per germline, CDR1 MDHEN and CDR2 SYDVKM. J lost 4 bases, V lost 7 bases, and 10 bases had no gene match. The CDR3 reads CASTDPGQGIYGYTF. The CDR3 DNA sequence: TGTGCCAGCACCGATCCCGGACAGGGGATCTATGGCTACACCTTC.

The CDR3 nucleotides are TGTGCCAGCAAGGAGAACCAAGAGACCCAGTACTTC. Its translation is CASKENQETQYF. The chain links TRBV28 to TRBJ2-5; D unclear. The CDR3 extends over 12 amino acids. CDR1 is MDHEN, CDR2 SYDVKM, per germline. Trimming left V 7 bases short and J 0 bases short, with 6 bases between.